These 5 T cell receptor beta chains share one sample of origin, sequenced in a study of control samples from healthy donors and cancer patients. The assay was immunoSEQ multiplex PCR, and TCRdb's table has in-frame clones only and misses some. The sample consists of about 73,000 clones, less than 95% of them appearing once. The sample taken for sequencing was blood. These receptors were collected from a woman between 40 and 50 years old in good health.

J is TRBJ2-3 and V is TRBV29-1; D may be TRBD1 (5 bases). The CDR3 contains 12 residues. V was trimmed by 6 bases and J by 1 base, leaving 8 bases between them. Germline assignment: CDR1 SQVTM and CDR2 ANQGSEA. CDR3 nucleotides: TGCAGCGTCGGACAAGGCACAGATACGCAGTATTTT. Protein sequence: CSVGQGTDTQYF.

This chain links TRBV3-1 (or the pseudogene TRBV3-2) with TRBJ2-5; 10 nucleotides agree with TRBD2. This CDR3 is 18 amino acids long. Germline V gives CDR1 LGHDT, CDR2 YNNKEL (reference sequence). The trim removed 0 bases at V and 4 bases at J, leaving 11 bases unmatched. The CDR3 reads CASSQDPRLAGVPETQYF. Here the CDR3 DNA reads TGTGCCAGCAGCCAAGACCCTCGGCTAGCGGGAGTCCCAGAGACCCAGTACTTC.

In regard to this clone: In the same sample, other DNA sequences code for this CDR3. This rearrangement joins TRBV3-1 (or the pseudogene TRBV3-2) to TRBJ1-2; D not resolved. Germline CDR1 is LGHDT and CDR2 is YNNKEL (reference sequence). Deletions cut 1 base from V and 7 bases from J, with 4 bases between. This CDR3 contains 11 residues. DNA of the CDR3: TGTGCCAGCAGCCAAGCGGGTGGCTACACCTTC. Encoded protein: CASSQAGGYTF.

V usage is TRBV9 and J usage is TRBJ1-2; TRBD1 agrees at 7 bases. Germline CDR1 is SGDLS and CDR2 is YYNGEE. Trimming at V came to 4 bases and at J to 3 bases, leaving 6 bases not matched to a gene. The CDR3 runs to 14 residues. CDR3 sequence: CASSRQGKDYGYTF. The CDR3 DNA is TGTGCCAGCAGCAGACAGGGTAAAGACTATGGCTACACCTTC.

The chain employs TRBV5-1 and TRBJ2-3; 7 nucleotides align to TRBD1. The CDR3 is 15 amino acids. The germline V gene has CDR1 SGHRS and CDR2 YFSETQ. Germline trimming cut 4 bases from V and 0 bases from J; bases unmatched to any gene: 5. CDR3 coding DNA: TGCGCCAGCAGCCTCGGACAGGCCAGCACAGATACGCAGTATTTT. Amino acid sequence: CASSLGQASTDTQYF.